This is a list of T cell receptor beta chains from one sample in a study of Graves' ophthalmopathy and Graves' hyperthyroidism. TCRdb itself ran the multiplex PCR reads through MiXCR, one entry per CDR3 protein. The sample contains 500,000 to 700,000 distinct CDR3 sequences, about 40% of which appear only once. Material: peripheral blood or thyroid tissue (not recorded which). The receptors were sampled from an adult man with Graves' hyperthyroidism. The CDR3 runs from the conserved cysteine through the conserved F or W. The D gene is left open where the match is weak. Clone size is given for some rows only: seen once, a few or many times, or a class if the clone is expanded.

TGTGCTAGTGGTTTCGGATCCTACGAGCAGTACTTC	CASGFGSYEQYF	TRBV12-5	TRBJ2-7	NA	many
TGTGCCAGCAGCCTCCCCGGGACACATCAAGAGACCCAGTACTTC	CASSLPGTHQETQYF	TRBV10-2	TRBJ2-5	NA	once
TGTGCCAGCAGTTACCCCCGGGACAGAAATAGTTCACCCCTCCACTTT	CASSYPRDRNSSPLHF	TRBV2	TRBJ1-6	TRBD1	few
TGTGCCAGTAGTATATGGGCGGTAGGCTCCCATCAGCCCCAGCATTTT	CASSIWAVGSHQPQHF	TRBV19	TRBJ1-5	NA	NA
TGTGCCAGCGCTCGAGGTCGGGCAGGCAACTATGGCTACACCTTC	CASARGRAGNYGYTF	TRBV2	TRBJ1-2	NA	few
TGTGCCAGCAGCTTCGACCTACAAGAGACCCAGCATTTT	CASSFDLQETQHF	TRBV7-3	TRBJ1-5	NA	NA
TGTGCCAGCAGTGCAACGACAGGGGCCACTGAAGCTTTCTTT	CASSATTGATEAFF	TRBV6-5	TRBJ1-1	TRBD1	NA
TGCAGCGTTGATGGAGGTTCGGGACAGACTTCTAACTATGGCTACACCTTC	CSVDGGSGQTSNYGYTF	TRBV29-1	TRBJ1-2	TRBD1	many
TGTGCCACCAGCCCATCACTAGCGGGACGGGGCGGGGAGCTGTTTTTT	CATSPSLAGRGGELFF	TRBV15	TRBJ2-2	TRBD2	NA
TGTGCCAGTAGTATAGGAGGGGCCCTGGATCAGCCCCAGCATTTT	CASSIGGALDQPQHF	TRBV19	TRBJ1-5	NA	NA
TGTGCCAGCAGTCCCCTGGGCAGCTATGGCTACACCTTC	CASSPLGSYGYTF	TRBV28	TRBJ1-2	NA	many
TGTGCCAGCAGCCGGGACGGGAACTGTGGCTACACCTTC	CASSRDGNCGYTF	TRBV7-6	TRBJ1-2	NA	NA
TGTGCCAGCAGCCAGGACGTAACCTACGAGCAGTACTTC	CASSQDVTYEQYF	TRBV7-9	TRBJ2-7	NA	many
TGTGCCAGCAGCCAAGGCAATAATTCACCCCTCCACTTT	CASSQGNNSPLHF	TRBV14	TRBJ1-6	NA	many
TGTGCCATCAGTGAGTGGCAAACATACAATGAGCAGTTCTTC	CAISEWQTYNEQFF	TRBV10-3	TRBJ2-1	NA	NA
TGTGCCAGCAGTTTTAAGGGTGGACTGGCGTCCTACGAGCAGTACTTC	CASSFKGGLASYEQYF	TRBV25-1	TRBJ2-7	NA	NA
TGTGCCAGCAGCTTCGGGGTGGGCAGTACAAGCACTAATGAAAAACTGTTTTTT	CASSFGVGSTSTNEKLFF	TRBV7-9	TRBJ1-4	NA	many
TGCAGTGCTAGAGATCTGAGGGGAAGGGGTAATTCACCCCTCCACTTT	CSARDLRGRGNSPLHF	TRBV20-1	TRBJ1-6	NA	many
TGCGCCAGCAGCTGGGGACAGGGCGGTGAGCAGTTCTTC	CASSWGQGGEQFF	TRBV5-1	TRBJ2-1	TRBD1	NA
TGTGCCAGCCCGCCCAAGAACACTGAAGCTTTCTTT	CASPPKNTEAFF	TRBV6-5	TRBJ1-1	NA	NA
TGTGCCAGCAGCCTGGGTAGCGCCGGGTACGAGCAGTACTTC	CASSLGSAGYEQYF	TRBV9	TRBJ2-7	NA	many
TGTGCCAGCAGCGAGGGACTCAAAGAGACCCAGTACTTC	CASSEGLKETQYF	TRBV7-9	TRBJ2-5	NA	NA
TGTGCCATCGGGCTGGGACAGCAAGAGACCCAGTACTTC	CAIGLGQQETQYF	TRBV10-3	TRBJ2-5	TRBD1	NA
TGTGCCAGCAGACCCGGGACAGCCTCCACCGGGGAGCTGTTTTTT	CASRPGTASTGELFF	TRBV25-1	TRBJ2-2	TRBD1	many
TGCGCCAGCAGGGGGTCCGGAGGCACTGAAGCTTTCTTT	CASRGSGGTEAFF	TRBV5-1	TRBJ1-1	NA	NA
TGTGCCAGCAGCCGAGAGTCAAGGCCGGGACAGGGGAACACCGGGGAGCTGTTTTTT	CASSRESRPGQGNTGELFF	TRBV7-3	TRBJ2-2	TRBD1	NA
TGTGCCAGCAGCCAAGATCGAGCGGAGGCTGAAGCTTTCTTT	CASSQDRAEAEAFF	TRBV3-1	TRBJ1-1	NA	NA
TGTGCCAGCAGTTCCTATTCCGGGACCGGTGGATCACCCCTCCACTTT	CASSSYSGTGGSPLHF	TRBV11-2	TRBJ1-6	NA	many